A selection of T cell receptor beta chains follows, all from one sample in a study of tumor and adjacent non-tumor tissue in lung cancer. TCRdb re-derived calls from the multiplex PCR reads in MiXCR, one entry per CDR3 protein. The sample holds around 200,000 distinct CDR3 sequences, around 70% seen once. The sample was lung tumor tissue. The receptor source for this set is a man aged 55 to 70 with non-small cell lung cancer. Both conserved end residues are part of each CDR3. Fields, in order: V gene, J gene, D gene, clone size, CDR3 protein, CDR3 DNA. D genes are given only for firm matches. Clone size appears in some rows only: once, few, many, or a class for an expanded clone.

TRBV20-1	TRBJ2-3	TRBD2	NA	CSASGPAGAGLTDTQYF	TGTAGTGCGTCGGGACCAGCGGGAGCGGGCCTCACAGATACGCAGTATTTT
TRBV28	TRBJ2-4	NA	NA	CASYRIGGSNIQYF	TGTGCCAGCTATCGTATAGGGGGGTCTAACATTCAGTACTTC
TRBV11-2	TRBJ2-6	NA	NA	CVSSPTSGANDQTF	TGTGTCAGCAGTCCTACCTCTGGGGCCAACGACCAGACTTTC
TRBV6-5	TRBJ2-6	NA	NA	CASRKTGGRAGVNVLTF	TGTGCCAGCAGGAAGACAGGAGGCCGAGCTGGGGTCAACGTCCTGACTTTC
TRBV4-3	TRBJ2-5	NA	NA	CPSSQTRDETQYF	TGCCCCAGCAGCCAAACCAGGGATGAGACCCAGTACTTC
TRBV4-1	TRBJ2-3	TRBD2	NA	CASSQGGGRAYTQFF	TGCGCCAGCAGCCAAGGCGGCGGGAGGGCATATACGCAGTTTTTT
TRBV4-2	TRBJ1-4	NA	few	CASGTGVVNEKLFF	TGTGCCAGCGGTACGGGTGTGGTTAATGAAAAACTGTTTTTT
TRBV12-3/TRBV12-4	TRBJ2-3	NA	many	CASSLGGLLDTQYF	TGTGCCAGCAGTTTGGGGGGCCTCCTAGATACGCAGTATTTT
TRBV6-1	TRBJ1-1	TRBD1	once	CASRGSSDTGGVTEAFF	TGTGCCAGCAGAGGCTCCTCCGATACAGGGGGCGTCACTGAAGCTTTCTTT
TRBV6-2/TRBV6-3	TRBJ2-1	NA	NA	CASTRLEGVLNEQFF	TGTGCCAGCACTCGACTAGAGGGAGTTCTCAATGAGCAGTTCTTC
TRBV7-8	TRBJ1-6	NA	few	CASSLALGGQNSPLHF	TGTGCCAGCAGCTTAGCGCTGGGCGGACAAAATTCACCCCTCCACTTT
TRBV4-1	TRBJ2-3	TRBD2	NA	CASSLIPGTSAHIFTDTQYF	TGCGCCAGCAGCCTTATCCCCGGGACTAGCGCTCATATTTTCACAGATACGCAGTATTTT
TRBV30	TRBJ2-5	NA	NA	CAWSVAQETQYF	TGTGCCTGGAGTGTAGCCCAAGAGACCCAGTACTTC
TRBV4-3	TRBJ2-3	TRBD2	NA	CASSRLGTSGSGADTQYF	TGCGCCAGCAGCCGACTAGGGACTAGCGGGAGTGGTGCAGATACGCAGTATTTT
TRBV13	TRBJ2-3	NA	few	CASSRPEGQSTDTQYF	TGTGCCAGCAGCCGTCCGGAGGGGCAGAGCACAGATACGCAGTATTTT
TRBV12-3/TRBV12-4	TRBJ2-2	TRBD2	NA	CASQLAGGRTGELFF	TGTGCCAGCCAGTTAGCGGGGGGCCGTACCGGGGAGCTGTTTTTT
TRBV11-2	TRBJ2-1	NA	NA	CASSLGDCTINEQFF	TGTGCCAGCAGCTTAGGAGACTGCACCATCAATGAGCAGTTCTTC
TRBV9	TRBJ2-7	TRBD2	NA	CTSSVLSSGSVTEQYF	TGTACCAGCAGCGTTCTTTCTAGCGGGAGTGTAACCGAGCAGTACTTC
TRBV12-3/TRBV12-4	TRBJ1-5	NA	NA	CASYSGWNQPQHF	TGTGCCAGCTATTCAGGGTGGAATCAGCCCCAGCATTTT
TRBV20-1	TRBJ2-3	NA	NA	CGASVDGYTDTQYF	TGCGGTGCTAGTGTTGACGGATATACAGATACGCAGTATTTT
TRBV5-8	TRBJ2-7	TRBD1	NA	CASNVRGSYEQYF	TGTGCCAGCAATGTCAGGGGGTCCTATGAGCAGTACTTC
TRBV11-3	TRBJ2-3	NA	NA	CASSISLDPTQYF	TGTGCCAGCAGCATATCACTAGACCCAACGCAGTATTTT
TRBV12-3/TRBV12-4	TRBJ2-2	NA	NA	CASSLGCRLPTRELFF	TGTGCCAGCAGTTTGGGATGCAGGCTACCCACCAGGGAGCTGTTTTTT
TRBV4-1	TRBJ2-3	TRBD2	NA	CARSPRPSGQTLTEYF	TGCGCCAGAAGCCCCCGGCCTAGCGGTCAAACGCTAACGGAGTATTTT
TRBV20-1	TRBJ2-5	NA	once	CSTRDDRWEGQETQYF	TGCAGTACTAGAGACGACAGGTGGGAGGGCCAGGAGACCCAGTACTTC
TRBV11-2	TRBJ2-7	NA	NA	CASRPGAGAHEQHF	TGTGCCAGCAGACCCGGGGCAGGGGCCCACGAGCAGCACTTC
TRBV7-9	TRBJ2-1	NA	NA	CASGASGGDEQFF	TGTGCCAGCGGCGCTAGTGGGGGCGATGAGCAGTTCTTC
TRBV28	TRBJ2-5	TRBD2	NA	CANISGGPQETQYF	TGTGCCAACATTAGCGGGGGACCTCAAGAGACCCAGTACTTC
TRBV10-3	TRBJ2-6	TRBD1	NA	CAIAPSTGAYSGANVLTF	TGTGCCATCGCCCCCTCTACAGGGGCCTACTCTGGGGCCAACGTCCTGACTTTC
TRBV6-1	TRBJ2-3	NA	NA	CASGVRSTDTQYF	TGTGCCAGCGGGGTCAGGAGCACAGATACGCAGTATTTT
TRBV28	TRBJ2-7	NA	many	CASSLYQGRNEQYF	TGTGCCAGCAGTTTGTATCAGGGACGCAACGAGCAGTACTTC